A selection of T cell receptor beta chains follows, all from one sample in a study of T cells after yellow fever vaccination. In TCRdb, the 5' RACE reads were re-called with MiXCR into one record per CDR3 protein. This sample has 510,000 or so distinct CDR3 sequences, with around 21% found just once. The sequencing here drew on PBMCs, taken 15 days after the yellow fever booster vaccination. The source is a man aged 25-40 years who received the YFV17D yellow fever vaccine. Each CDR3 is given with its conserved first and last residue. The order of the fields is CDR3 protein, J gene, V gene.

CDR3aa: CASTYRGQADTQYF
j_gene: TRBJ2-3
v_gene: TRBV11-2

CDR3aa: CASSLGAGEEQFF
j_gene: TRBJ2-1
v_gene: TRBV7-2

CDR3aa: CASSVGGRFQETQYF
j_gene: TRBJ2-5
v_gene: TRBV9

CDR3aa: CASSPIEEQFF
j_gene: TRBJ2-1
v_gene: TRBV7-2

CDR3aa: CSARDRLGLAVLGQFF
j_gene: TRBJ2-1
v_gene: TRBV20-1

CDR3aa: CASSAPAGLAGVYEQYF
j_gene: TRBJ2-7
v_gene: TRBV25-1

CDR3aa: CASSQAGGAQYF
j_gene: TRBJ2-3
v_gene: TRBV3-1

CDR3aa: CASSLWDGDTGELFF
j_gene: TRBJ2-2
v_gene: TRBV3-1

CDR3aa: CASSLFLNEQFF
j_gene: TRBJ2-1
v_gene: TRBV11-2

CDR3aa: CASSYDRQEIQETQYF
j_gene: TRBJ2-5
v_gene: TRBV6-2/TRBV6-3

CDR3aa: CASSSNYLGQGAIAGELFF
j_gene: TRBJ2-2
v_gene: TRBV11-2

CDR3aa: CASSPRGSSYNEQFF
j_gene: TRBJ2-1
v_gene: TRBV28

CDR3aa: CASSWTSGSLETQYF
j_gene: TRBJ2-5
v_gene: TRBV7-2

CDR3aa: CASSTTGAFETQYF
j_gene: TRBJ2-5
v_gene: TRBV5-1

CDR3aa: CATGLAGGPRSYEQYF
j_gene: TRBJ2-7
v_gene: TRBV21-1

CDR3aa: CASSEFANTIYF
j_gene: TRBJ1-3
v_gene: TRBV25-1

CDR3aa: CASSLDTSGRGNEQFF
j_gene: TRBJ2-1
v_gene: TRBV5-1

CDR3aa: CASSLAQDRQETQYF
j_gene: TRBJ2-5
v_gene: TRBV7-9

CDR3aa: CASKGTVQETQYF
j_gene: TRBJ2-5
v_gene: TRBV10-3

CDR3aa: CASSYVGGSETQYF
j_gene: TRBJ2-5
v_gene: TRBV12-3/TRBV12-4

CDR3aa: CASSLAGGLSDTQYF
j_gene: TRBJ2-3
v_gene: TRBV5-1

CDR3aa: CASRETGGNNEQFF
j_gene: TRBJ2-1
v_gene: TRBV14

CDR3aa: CAISLDSGISTDTQYF
j_gene: TRBJ2-3
v_gene: TRBV10-3

CDR3aa: CATSRRQALDEQYF
j_gene: TRBJ2-7
v_gene: TRBV15

CDR3aa: CASSYRGADTGELFF
j_gene: TRBJ2-2
v_gene: TRBV6-5

CDR3aa: CASSSDGDTTDTQYF
j_gene: TRBJ2-3
v_gene: TRBV4-3

CDR3aa: CASSRRTSGKQETQYF
j_gene: TRBJ2-5
v_gene: TRBV27

CDR3aa: CASSPNGAGETQYF
j_gene: TRBJ2-5
v_gene: TRBV5-1

CDR3aa: CASSPSARGGNEQYF
j_gene: TRBJ2-7
v_gene: TRBV5-1

CDR3aa: CATSSKEATGREQYF
j_gene: TRBJ2-7
v_gene: TRBV15

CDR3aa: CASSLLGGPSYNEQFF
j_gene: TRBJ2-1
v_gene: TRBV5-1

CDR3aa: CASSLLGNQETQYF
j_gene: TRBJ2-5
v_gene: TRBV27

CDR3aa: CAISLGGTPTDTQYF
j_gene: TRBJ2-3
v_gene: TRBV10-3